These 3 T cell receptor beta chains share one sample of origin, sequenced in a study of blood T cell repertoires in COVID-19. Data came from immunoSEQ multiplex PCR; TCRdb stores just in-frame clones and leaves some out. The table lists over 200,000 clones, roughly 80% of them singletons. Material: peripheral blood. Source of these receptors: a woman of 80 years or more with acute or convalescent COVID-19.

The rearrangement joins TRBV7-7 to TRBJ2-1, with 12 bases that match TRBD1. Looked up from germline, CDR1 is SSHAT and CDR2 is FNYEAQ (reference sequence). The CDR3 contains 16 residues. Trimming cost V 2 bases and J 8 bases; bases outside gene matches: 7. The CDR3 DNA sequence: TGTGCCAGCAGCTTAACGTGGGACAGGGGGCGATATGAGCAGTTCTTC. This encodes CASSLTWDRGRYEQFF. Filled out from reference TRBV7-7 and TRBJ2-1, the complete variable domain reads GAGVSQSPRYKVTKRGQDVTLRCDPISSHATLYWYQQALGQGPEFLTYFNYEAQPDKSGLPSDRFSAERPEGSISTLTIQRTEQRDSAMYRCASSLTWDRGRYEQFFGPGTRLTVL.

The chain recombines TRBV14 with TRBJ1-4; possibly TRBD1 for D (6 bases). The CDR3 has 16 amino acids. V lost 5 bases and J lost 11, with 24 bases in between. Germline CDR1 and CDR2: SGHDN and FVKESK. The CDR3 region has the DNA TGTGCCAGCAGCTCCGGGCAGGGGCGATTTCCGAGGAAACTGTTTTTT. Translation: CASSSGQGRFPRKLFF. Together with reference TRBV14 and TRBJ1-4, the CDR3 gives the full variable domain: EAGVTQFPSHSVIEKGQTVTLRCDPISGHDNLYWYRRVMGKEIKFLLHFVKESKQDESGMPNNRFLAERTGGTYSTLKVQPAELEDSGVYFCASSSGQGRFPRKLFFGSGTQLSVL.

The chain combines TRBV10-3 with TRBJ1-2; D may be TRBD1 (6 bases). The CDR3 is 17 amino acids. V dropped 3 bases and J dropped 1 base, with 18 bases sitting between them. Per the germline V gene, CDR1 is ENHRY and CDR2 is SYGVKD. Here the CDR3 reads CAISERDTLSDNYGYTF. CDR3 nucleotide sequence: TGTGCCATCAGTGAAAGGGACACCTTATCTGATAACTATGGCTACACCTTC.